A single T cell receptor beta chain is shown here with its context. The antigen it recognizes is unknown. No clone much larger than this one lies a single base away; base qualities are absent. The sample originates from a study of response to subunit inactivated influenza vaccine (dated by TCRdb to the late 2010s). For the study in its entirety: The study used deep quantitative T cell receptor repertoire profiling to track responses to a trivalent subunit inactivated influenza vaccine.

What the research found in general, with its limitations: The authors suggested that each seasonal influenza vaccination may recruit only a limited number of new T cells.

The receptor library was made with RT-PCR. The listed sequencing device is Illumina HiSeq 2500. TCRdb redid the processing of the public reads, applying fastp at Q25 and MiXCR, and retained in-frame beta chains. Entries that share a CDR3 protein sequence are merged under the most common genes and DNA. In this sample the table shows about 540,000 distinct CDR3 sequences, approximately 24% of which occur a single time. The leading ten clones occupy 2.8% of the sample. The CDR3 spans 15 residues, from the cysteine through the phenylalanine. Only CDR3 DNA is held: 45 bases, read in frame from base 1. CDR1 and CDR2 are drawn from the germline V gene (reference sequence): DFQATT, SNEGSKA. V has 5 bases trimmed and J has 13 bases trimmed; junction bases matching no gene number 11. The sample was also linked to a second study, of T cells expressing NK-cell markers. The second publication reports: The TCR beta cDNA libraries were made using 5'RACE template switching, a step that added both a universal primer site and unique molecular identifiers. In sorted CD3+CD56+NKG2C+, CD3+CD56+NKG2C- and CD3+CD56-NKG2C+ T-cell subsets from several donors, TCR beta-chain repertoires were profiled. Of the eight sequenced donors, seven were found to be HCMV-seropositive and one was found to be HCMV-seronegative. In several experiments an anti-gammadeltaTCR antibody was added to restrict sorting to alphabetaTCR-expressing T cells. In six donors, the dominant CD3+CD56+NKG2C+ clonotypes ranked among the top 10 CD8+ clonotypes, making up about 1.0-8% of CD8+ T cells. Those dominant clonotypes were again the most abundant among CD3+CD56-NKG2C+ cells in a handful of donors, at about 28.3-65%. Whether the expanded NKG2C-expressing T cell clones were specific for HCMV antigens was left unclear. The eight sequenced donors were randomly selected healthy volunteers, three men and five women. A commercial ELISA kit detecting HCMV-specific IgG in serum was used to determine HCMV serostatus. Peripheral blood mononuclear cells were isolated from blood by Ficoll density gradient centrifugation. Magnetic immunoseparation with Miltenyi isolation kits was used to isolate CD4+ and CD8+ T cells from PBMC. cDNA synthesis was primed from the TCR beta constant segment, followed by two successive PCR amplification steps. Illumina HiSeq 2000/2500, MiSeq or NextSeq was used to sequence libraries as 2 x 150 bp reads. MIGEC was used to demultiplex reads and group reads by UMI, and MiTCR was used to assemble and quantify clonotypes. Only TCR cDNA sequences supported by at least two reads were kept to exclude erroneous sequences. The tcR package was used for downstream repertoire analysis, and clonotypes were matched across fractions by CDR3 nucleotide sequence plus V segment. VDJmatch was used to annotate antigen specificity against VDJdb, with one amino acid substitution in CDR3 permitted.

The sample was CD4+ T cells sorted from PBMCs, taken 11 to 12 days after vaccination. The V and J segments used are TRBV20-1 and TRBJ2-1; 16 nucleotides in the junction match TRBD2. This sequence originates from a man over 45 who received an inactivated influenza vaccine. Donor details come from another sample of the same person, matched by shared clones. The CDR3 protein is CSAFTGTSGRAYQFF. The sequence in DNA is TGCAGTGCTTTTACCGGGACTAGCGGGAGGGCCTATCAGTTCTTC.